A single sample is the source of the 16 T cell receptor beta chains below, sequenced in a study of low-dose radiotherapy and immunotherapy resistance in tumors. Stated time point: before trial treatment. TRAV- and TRBV-specific primers, spanning alpha and beta chains, primed first-strand cDNA. TCR amplification ran 20 PCR cycles using constant-region and V-primer adapter primers. TCRdb independently ran MiXCR on the reads; one entry per CDR3 protein. The sample contains 85,000 to 95,000 distinct CDR3 sequences, 9.4% of which appear only once. Sequences were derived from PBMCs, sampled before treatment. Receptor source: a male donor with prostate cancer.

In this sample, this clonotype turned up many times. The chain uses TRBV11-1 and TRBJ2-1, with D unresolved. Trimming left V 3 bases short and J 9 bases short, with 12 bases between. The CDR3 has 13 residues. Looked up from germline, CDR1 is SGHAT and CDR2 is FQDESV (reference sequence). In nucleotides, the CDR3 is TGTGCCAGCAGCTTTCGGCGTGGCGGTGAGCAGTTCTTC. It specifies CASSFRRGGEQFF.

This clonotype has ten or more counts. V usage is TRBV29-1 and J usage is TRBJ2-3; TRBD1 or TRBD2 may be the D gene (5 bases each). The CDR3 runs 14 residues. CDR1 is SQVTM and CDR2 is ANQGSEA in the germline V gene. V was shortened by 4 bases and J by 1 base, with 12 bases between the two germline ends. CDR3 DNA sequence: TGCAGCGTTGTGGTGGGGGATGGCACAGATACGCAGTATTTT. Translation gives CSVVVGDGTDTQYF.

This clonotype was counted at least ten times. The rearrangement joins TRBV28 to TRBJ2-1; TRBD1 is a possible D gene (6 bases). Germline V lookup: CDR1 MDHEN, CDR2 SYDVKM. With 6 bases removed from V and 1 base from J, the gap between germline ends came to 13 bases. The CDR3 is made up of 15 amino acids. CDR3 region: CASSPRGRSYNEQFF. CDR3 bases: TGTGCCAGCAGCCCCAGGGGTCGATCCTACAATGAGCAGTTCTTC.

This clonotype has ten or more counts. CDR3 DNA: TGTGCCAGCAGTTTAGCGGGGGAATTCACAGATACGCAGTATTTT. Translated, it gives CASSLAGEFTDTQYF. The chain links TRBV28 to TRBJ2-3; 7 nucleotides agree with TRBD2. Per germline, CDR1 MDHEN and CDR2 SYDVKM. CDR3 length equals 15 residues. Germline trimming cut 2 bases from V and 2 bases from J; bases unmatched to any gene: 4.

This clonotype has ten or more counts. V gene TRBV7-3 combines with J gene TRBJ2-1; no clear D gene. The CDR3 has 14 amino acids. Germline V gene sequence: CDR1 SGHTA, CDR2 FQGTGA. V lost 5 bases to trimming and J lost 7 bases, with 15 bases between them. The CDR3 here is CASSPPGPGNEQFF. The CDR3 DNA is TGTGCCAGCAGCCCCCCCGGGCCTGGTAATGAGCAGTTCTTC. Full variable domain (outside the CDR3, taken from reference TRBV7-3 and TRBJ2-1): GAGVSQTPSNKVTEKGKYVELRCDPISGHTALYWYRQSLGQGPEFLIYFQGTGAADDSGLPNDRFFAVRPEGSVSTLKIQRTERGDSAVYLCASSPPGPGNEQFFGPGTRLTVL.

The chain joins TRBV7-6 to TRBJ2-1; D tentatively fits TRBD1 or TRBD2 (5 bases each). The CDR3 contains 15 residues. The germline V and J ends were trimmed by 1 base and 10 bases, with 17 bases remaining between them. CDR1 and CDR2 from the germline V gene are SGHVS and FNYEAQ. In nucleotides, the CDR3 is TGTGCCAGCAGCTTAGTAGGTTGGGCCCGGGACGAGCAGTTCTTC. It specifies CASSLVGWARDEQFF.

This clonotype has ten or more counts. The chain carries TRBV18 and TRBJ1-3; 7 nucleotides align to TRBD1. Trimming took 0 bases from V and 0 from J; bases not matched to a gene: 8. Germline lookup yields CDR1 KGHSH and CDR2 LQKENI. The CDR3 spans 18 residues. CDR3 loop: CASSPPLQGFFSGNTIYF. CDR3 coding DNA: TGTGCCAGCTCACCACCGCTACAGGGGTTTTTCTCTGGAAACACCATATATTTT.

Many counts were recorded for this clonotype. The chain carries TRBV28 and TRBJ1-4; 8 bases are shared with TRBD1. CDR3 length: 15 amino acids. V was pared by 3 bases and J by 7 bases, with 7 bases of the junction left unmatched. Germline CDR1 is MDHEN and CDR2 is SYDVKM. CDR3 in DNA: TGTGCCAGCAGTTTGGTTACAGGGGGTACTGAAAAACTGTTTTTT. Translated: CASSLVTGGTEKLFF. Complete variable domain (other parts from reference TRBV28 and TRBJ1-4): DVKVTQSSRYLVKRTGEKVFLECVQDMDHENMFWYRQDPGLGLRLIYFSYDVKMKEKGDIPEGYSVSREKKERFSLILESASTNQTSMYLCASSLVTGGTEKLFFGSGTQLSVL.

The sample holds many counts of this clonotype. The chain uses TRBV6-2 or TRBV6-3 and TRBJ2-7; 13 bases are a match to TRBD2. The length of the CDR3 is 14 residues. CDR1 is MNHEY, CDR2 SVGEGT, per germline. V shed 4 bases and J 6 bases; nucleotides not matched to a gene: 3. The DNA for the CDR3 is TGTGCCAGCAGTTCACTAGCGGGAGGGATCGAGCAGTACTTC. It specifies CASSSLAGGIEQYF.

This clonotype was detected many times. The rearrangement links TRBV27 to TRBJ2-1; maybe TRBD2 (5 bases). V was pared by 3 bases and J by 4 bases, with 22 bases between. Germline CDR1 MNHEY, CDR2 SMNVEV (reference sequence). The CDR3 totals 18 residues. CDR3 region: CASSFHSLLPGTYNEQFF. CDR3 DNA sequence: TGTGCCAGCAGTTTCCATTCGCTCCTCCCGGGAACTTACAATGAGCAGTTCTTC.

The sample holds many counts of this clonotype. As DNA, the CDR3 is TGCGCCAGCAGCACAGGACTAGCGGAATACTACGAGCAGTACTTC. Translating gives CASSTGLAEYYEQYF. V usage is TRBV4-3 and J usage is TRBJ2-7, with 10 bases aligning to TRBD2. V lost 5 bases to trimming and J lost 3 bases; unmatched junction nucleotides: 7. Looked up from germline, CDR1 is LGHNA and CDR2 is YSLEER. The CDR3 length is 15 residues.

Many counts were recorded for this clonotype. The chain combines TRBV7-2 with TRBJ2-1; perhaps TRBD2 as D (6 bases). This CDR3 contains 15 residues. CDR1 SGHTA and CDR2 FQGNSA come from the germline V gene. The ends were cut back, 3 bases at V and 1 base at J, with 10 bases in the middle. The CDR3 bases are TGTGCCAGCAGCTTCTGGGGGGAATCCTACAATGAGCAGTTCTTC. Protein sequence: CASSFWGESYNEQFF.

This clonotype was picked up many times. This chain connects TRBV7-2 to TRBJ2-7; 9 bases line up with TRBD2. This CDR3 has 14 residues. CDR1 SGHTA and CDR2 FQGNSA come from the germline V gene. The V and J ends lost 5 bases and 1 base, in that order; junction bases with no gene match: 3. This CDR3 is CASSVTSGSYEQYF. CDR3 in DNA: TGTGCCAGCAGCGTAACTAGCGGGTCCTACGAGCAGTACTTC.

The table lists this clonotype with a few counts. V usage is TRBV6-8 and J usage is TRBJ2-4, with TRBD1 as a possible D gene (6 bases). Trimming removed 4 bases at V and 1 base at J, with 8 bases between. Germline CDR1 reads MNHGY; CDR2 reads SAAAGT. The CDR3 has 14 amino acids. Here the CDR3 reads CASSWQGAKNIQYF. In nucleotides, the CDR3 is TGTGCCAGCAGTTGGCAGGGGGCCAAAAACATTCAGTACTTC.

This clonotype was observed many times. The rearrangement joins TRBV29-1 to TRBJ2-6; D gene uncertain. The CDR3 covers 13 residues. Between the trimmed V and J ends, which lost 3 bases and 1 base, there was a span of 4 bases. Germline CDR1 is SQVTM and CDR2 is ANQGSEA. As DNA, the CDR3 is TGCAGCGTTGAGCTATCTGGGGCCAACGTCCTGACTTTC. Its protein product is CSVELSGANVLTF.

The sample holds many counts of this clonotype. The rearrangement joins TRBV6-2 or TRBV6-3 to TRBJ2-7, with 10 nucleotides matching TRBD2. Unmatched junction bases numbered 10, after V lost 4 bases and J lost 4 bases. The CDR3 has 16 amino acids. Germline-derived CDR1 and CDR2 are MNHEY and SVGEGT. The CDR3 spells CASSSPSSGSKYEQYF. CDR3 DNA: TGTGCCAGCAGTTCCCCTTCTAGCGGGAGTAAGTACGAGCAGTACTTC.